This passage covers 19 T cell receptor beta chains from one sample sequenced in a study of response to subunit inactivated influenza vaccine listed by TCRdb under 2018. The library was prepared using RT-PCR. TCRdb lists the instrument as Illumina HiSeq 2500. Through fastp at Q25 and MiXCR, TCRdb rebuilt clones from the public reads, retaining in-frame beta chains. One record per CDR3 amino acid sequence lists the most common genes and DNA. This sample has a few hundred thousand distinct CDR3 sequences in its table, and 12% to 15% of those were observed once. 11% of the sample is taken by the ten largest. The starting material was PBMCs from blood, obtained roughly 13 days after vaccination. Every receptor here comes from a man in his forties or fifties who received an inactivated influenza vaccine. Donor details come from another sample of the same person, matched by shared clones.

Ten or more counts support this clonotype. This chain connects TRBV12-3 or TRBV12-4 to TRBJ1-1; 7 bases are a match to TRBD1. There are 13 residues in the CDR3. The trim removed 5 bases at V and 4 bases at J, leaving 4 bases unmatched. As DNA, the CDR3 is TGTGCCAGCAGTCTCGACAGGGCCACTGAAGCTTTCTTT. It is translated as CASSLDRATEAFF.

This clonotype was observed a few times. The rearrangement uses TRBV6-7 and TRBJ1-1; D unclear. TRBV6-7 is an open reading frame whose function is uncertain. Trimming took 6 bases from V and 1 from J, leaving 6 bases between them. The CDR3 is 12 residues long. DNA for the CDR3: TGTGCCAGCAGGGAGTCGAACACTGAAGCTTTCTTT. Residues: CASRESNTEAFF.

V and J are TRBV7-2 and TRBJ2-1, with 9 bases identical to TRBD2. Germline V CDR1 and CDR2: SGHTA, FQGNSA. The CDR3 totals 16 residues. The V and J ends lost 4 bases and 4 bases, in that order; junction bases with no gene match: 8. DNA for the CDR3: TGTGCCAGCAGCTCGGCCGGGACTAGCAAGTACAATGAGCAGTTCTTC. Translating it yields CASSSAGTSKYNEQFF.

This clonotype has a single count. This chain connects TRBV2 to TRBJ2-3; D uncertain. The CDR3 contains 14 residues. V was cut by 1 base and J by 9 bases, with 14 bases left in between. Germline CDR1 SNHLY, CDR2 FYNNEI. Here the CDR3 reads CASSEGALGETQYF. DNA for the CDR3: TGTGCCAGCAGTGAAGGTGCCTTGGGTGAAACGCAGTATTTT.

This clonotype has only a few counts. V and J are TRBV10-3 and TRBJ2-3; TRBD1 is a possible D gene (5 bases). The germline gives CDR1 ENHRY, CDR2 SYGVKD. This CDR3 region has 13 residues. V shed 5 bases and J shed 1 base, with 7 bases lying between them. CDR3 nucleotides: TGTGCCATCAGTATACAGGGCACAGATACGCAGTATTTT. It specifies CAISIQGTDTQYF.

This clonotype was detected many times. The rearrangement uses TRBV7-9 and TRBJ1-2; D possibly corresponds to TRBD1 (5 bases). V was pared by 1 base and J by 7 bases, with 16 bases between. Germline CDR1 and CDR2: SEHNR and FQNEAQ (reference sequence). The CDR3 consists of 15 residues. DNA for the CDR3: TGTGCCAGCAGCTTAGGCGTGGCAGGGTCCCTTGGCTACACCTTC. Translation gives CASSLGVAGSLGYTF. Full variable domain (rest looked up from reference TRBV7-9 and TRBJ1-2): DTGVSQNPRHKITKRGQNVTFRCDPISEHNRLYWYRQTLGQGPEFLTYFQNEAQLEKSRLLSDRFSAERPKGSFSTLEIQRTEQGDSAMYLCASSLGVAGSLGYTFGSGTRLTVV.

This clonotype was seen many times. The CDR3 spells CATSRGAKLNEQFF. CDR3 DNA: TGTGCCACCAGCAGAGGGGCTAAACTCAATGAGCAGTTCTTC. This chain uses TRBV15 with TRBJ2-1, with D uncertain. Germline CDR1 is LNHNV and CDR2 is YYDKDF (reference sequence). This CDR3 spans 14 amino acids. The V and J ends lost 1 base and 6 bases respectively, with 10 bases between them.

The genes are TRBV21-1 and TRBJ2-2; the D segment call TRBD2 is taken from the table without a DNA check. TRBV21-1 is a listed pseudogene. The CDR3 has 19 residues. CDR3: CASSKVLAGGRRNTGELFF. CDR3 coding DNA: TGTGCCAGCAGCAAAGTGCTAGCGGGGGGGCGGAGGAACACCGGGGAGCTGTTTTTT.

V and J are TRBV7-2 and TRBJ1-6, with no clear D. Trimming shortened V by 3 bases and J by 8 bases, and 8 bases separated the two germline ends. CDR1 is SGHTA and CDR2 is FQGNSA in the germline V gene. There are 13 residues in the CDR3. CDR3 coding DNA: TGTGCCAGCAGCTTCGGCGAGCATTCACCCCTCCACTTT. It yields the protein CASSFGEHSPLHF. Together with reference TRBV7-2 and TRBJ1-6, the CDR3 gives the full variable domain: GAGVSQSPSNKVTEKGKDVELRCDPISGHTALYWYRQSLGQGLEFLIYFQGNSAPDKSGLPSDRFSAERTGGSVSTLTIQRTQQEDSAVYLCASSFGEHSPLHFGNGTRLTVT.

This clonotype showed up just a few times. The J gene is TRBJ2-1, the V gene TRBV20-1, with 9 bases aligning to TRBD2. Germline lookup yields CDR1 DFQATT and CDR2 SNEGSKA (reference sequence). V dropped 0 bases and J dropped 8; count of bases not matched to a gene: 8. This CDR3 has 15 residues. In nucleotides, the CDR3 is TGCAGTGCTAGAGATTGGCGGGAGGGTATAGATGAGCAGTTCTTC. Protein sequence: CSARDWREGIDEQFF.

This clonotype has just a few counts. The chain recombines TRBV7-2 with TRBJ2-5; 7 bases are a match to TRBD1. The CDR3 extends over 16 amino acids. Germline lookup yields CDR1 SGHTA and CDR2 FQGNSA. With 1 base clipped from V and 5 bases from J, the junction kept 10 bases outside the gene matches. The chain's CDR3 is CASSLEFRGSIETQYF. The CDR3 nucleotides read TGTGCCAGCAGCTTAGAGTTCAGGGGGTCGATTGAGACCCAGTACTTC. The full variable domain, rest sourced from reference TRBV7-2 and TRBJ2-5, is GAGVSQSPSNKVTEKGKDVELRCDPISGHTALYWYRQSLGQGLEFLIYFQGNSAPDKSGLPSDRFSAERTGGSVSTLTIQRTQQEDSAVYLCASSLEFRGSIETQYFGPGTRLLVL.

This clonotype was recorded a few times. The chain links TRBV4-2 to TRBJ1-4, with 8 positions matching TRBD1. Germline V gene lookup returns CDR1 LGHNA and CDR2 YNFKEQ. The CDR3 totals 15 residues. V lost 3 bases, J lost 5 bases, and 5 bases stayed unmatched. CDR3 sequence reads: CASSQWTGPNEKLFF. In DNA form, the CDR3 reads TGTGCCAGCAGCCAGTGGACAGGGCCCAATGAAAAACTGTTTTTT.

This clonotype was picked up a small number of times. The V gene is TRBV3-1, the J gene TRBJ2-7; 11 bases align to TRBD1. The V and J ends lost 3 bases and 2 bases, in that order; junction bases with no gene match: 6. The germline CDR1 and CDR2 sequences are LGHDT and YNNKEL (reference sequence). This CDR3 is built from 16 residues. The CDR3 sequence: CASSHTGTGGPYEQYF. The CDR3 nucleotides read TGTGCCAGCAGCCATACCGGGACAGGGGGTCCCTACGAGCAGTACTTC.

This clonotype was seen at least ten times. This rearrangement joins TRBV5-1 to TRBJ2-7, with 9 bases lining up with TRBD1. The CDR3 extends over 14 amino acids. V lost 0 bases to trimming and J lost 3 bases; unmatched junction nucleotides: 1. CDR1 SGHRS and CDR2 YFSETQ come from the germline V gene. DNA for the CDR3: TGCGCCAGCAGCTTGGGGACAGGGGTCTACGAGCAGTACTTC. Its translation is CASSLGTGVYEQYF.

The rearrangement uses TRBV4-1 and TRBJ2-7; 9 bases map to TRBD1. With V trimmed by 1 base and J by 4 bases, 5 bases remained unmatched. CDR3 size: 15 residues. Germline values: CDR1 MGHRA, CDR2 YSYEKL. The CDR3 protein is CASSQGQGGGYEQYF. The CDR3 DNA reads TGCGCCAGCAGCCAAGGACAGGGGGGAGGGTACGAGCAGTACTTC.

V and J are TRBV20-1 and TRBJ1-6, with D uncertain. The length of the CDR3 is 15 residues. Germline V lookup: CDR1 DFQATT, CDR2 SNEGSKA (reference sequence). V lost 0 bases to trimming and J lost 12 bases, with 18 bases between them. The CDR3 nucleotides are TGCAGTGCTAGAGAGCCCGATCGGAATAAAGGACCCCTCCACTTT. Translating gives CSAREPDRNKGPLHF.

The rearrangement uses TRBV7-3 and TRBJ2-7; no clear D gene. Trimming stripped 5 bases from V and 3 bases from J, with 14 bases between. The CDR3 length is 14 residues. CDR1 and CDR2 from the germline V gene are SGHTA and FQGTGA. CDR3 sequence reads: CASSPATINYEQYF. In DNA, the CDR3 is TGTGCCAGCAGCCCCGCAACTATCAACTACGAGCAGTACTTC.

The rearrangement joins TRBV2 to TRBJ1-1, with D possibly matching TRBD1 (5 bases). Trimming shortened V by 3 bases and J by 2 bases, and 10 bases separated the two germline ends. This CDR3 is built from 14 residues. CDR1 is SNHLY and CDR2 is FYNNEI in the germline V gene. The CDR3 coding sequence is TGTGCCAGCAGTGATTTGGGGGGTAACACTGAAGCTTTCTTT. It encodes CASSDLGGNTEAFF.

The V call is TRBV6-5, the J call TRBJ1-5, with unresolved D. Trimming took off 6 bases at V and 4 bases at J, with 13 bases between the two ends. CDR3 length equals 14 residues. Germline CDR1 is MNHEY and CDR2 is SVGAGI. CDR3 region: CASSPETPNQPQHF. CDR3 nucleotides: TGTGCCAGCAGCCCCGAGACACCTAATCAGCCCCAGCATTTT.